This TCR beta chain was identified during a study of early T cells in non-severe SARS-CoV-2 infection. This CDR3 is 12 amino acids long. Germline assignment: CDR1 SGHRS and CDR2 YFSETQ. Deletions cut 8 bases from V and 1 base from J, with 6 bases between. This clonotype was seen only a few times. TCRdb used MiXCR to reprocess the 5' RACE reads, holding one entry per CDR3 protein. This table has 70,000 to 95,000 distinct CDR3 sequences, roughly 14% appearing once. Material for sequencing was whole blood. The clonotype originates from an adult who was a healthcare worker with PCR-confirmed SARS-CoV-2 infection or an uninfected control (not recorded which). The chain employs TRBV5-1 and TRBJ2-2; no clear D. The CDR3 nucleotides are TGCGCCAGTAGGAAGAACACCGGGGAGCTGTTTTTT. Translated: CASRKNTGELFF. Complete variable domain (other parts from reference TRBV5-1 and TRBJ2-2): KAGVTQTPRYLIKTRGQQVTLSCSPISGHRSVSWYQQTPGQGLQFLFEYFSETQRNKGNFPGRFSGRQFSNSRSEMNVSTLELGDSALYLCASRKNTGELFFGEGSRLTVL.